This record looks at one T cell receptor beta chain sequence and its context. Its antigen is currently unknown. This CDR3 has 16 residues. Deletions cut 4 bases from V and 2 bases from J, with 18 bases between. Germline-derived CDR1 and CDR2 are ENHRY and SYGVKD. TCRdb's copy holds only in-frame clones and misses some; the assay was immunoSEQ multiplex PCR. The sample lists around 15,000 clones, more than 70% seen once, with over 6.5% in the top ten. This record comes from a study of graft-versus-host responses after intestinal transplantation. Study-wide findings and caveats: Early declines in HvG clones that occurred post-transplant were associated with peak circulating GvH clone levels.

Marrow sampled after transplant originated from the posterior iliac crest or another site. Specimen: bone marrow, collected nearly 130 days after intestinal transplantation. J is TRBJ2-7 and V is TRBV10-3, with D possibly matching TRBD1 (5 bases). This clonotype was obtained from a human patient who received an intestinal transplant, so some T cells may come from the graft donor. The CDR3 DNA sequence: TGTGCCATCAGTGCTCCAGGGTTAAAGCTCCCCTACGAGCAGTACTTC. Its protein is CAISAPGLKLPYEQYF.